Here is one T cell receptor (beta chain) with its context. Its antigen is not known. The sample is drawn from a study of shared clonotypes between healthy human individuals. Regarding the study as a whole: Non-shared clonotypes had lower generation probabilities than clonotypes shared by all four sorted-subset donors. It was expected that sequencing depth would affect clonotype sharing among donors. Genetic and exposure-history diversity was limited by the few donors.

The germline V and J ends were trimmed by 2 bases and 1 base, with 12 bases remaining between them. The V gene's germline CDR1 is SGHRS and CDR2 YFSETQ. The length of the CDR3 is 15 residues. An even split of each subset's genomic DNA across several immunoSEQ plates was performed. Using immunoSEQ multiplex PCR, the repertoire was profiled, and TCRdb retains in-frame clones only, with some absent. The repertoire has roughly 640,000 clones, 97% of them found once; the top ten carry about 0.06%. V and J are TRBV5-1 and TRBJ2-5, with D hard to call. The specimen sequenced was naive CD4+ T cells sorted from blood. Subset indicated: CD45RA+ positively selected. The source of this sequence is a woman aged 30 to 39 in good health. The CDR3 reads CASSLLSQFQETQYF. The CDR3 DNA is TGCGCCAGCAGCTTACTCTCACAGTTCCAAGAGACCCAGTACTTC.